Each of the 18 T cell receptor beta chains below was sequenced from the same sample in a study of blood T cell repertoires in COVID-19. Produced via immunoSEQ multiplex PCR; TCRdb's table is partial and in-frame only. The sample comprises 100,000 to 120,000 clones, 81% of which are singletons, and 30% to 45% rests with the top ten. Sequences were obtained from peripheral blood. These receptors came from an elderly man with acute or convalescent COVID-19.

The table lists this clone with a few counts. J is TRBJ2-5 and V is TRBV24-1; 7 nucleotides match TRBD2. Losses at the gene ends were 9 bases for V and 5 bases for J; bases not matched to a gene: 14. The CDR3 spans 15 residues. Germline-derived CDR1 and CDR2 are KGHDR and SFDVKD. The CDR3 loop reads CATESASGEGETQYF. The DNA for the CDR3 is TGTGCCACCGAATCAGCTAGCGGAGAGGGGGAGACCCAGTACTTC.

This chain uses TRBV11-2 with TRBJ2-5, with 10 bases identical to TRBD2. Trimming cost V 5 bases and J 4 bases; bases outside gene matches: 7. Per the germline V gene, CDR1 is SGHAT and CDR2 is FQNNGV. The CDR3 covers 15 residues. The CDR3 DNA follows: TGTGCCAGCAGCATCTCTAGCGGGAGAGGAGAGACCCAGTACTTC. Amino acids: CASSISSGRGETQYF.

The chain employs TRBV3-1 (or the pseudogene TRBV3-2) and TRBJ2-4, with D tentatively TRBD2 (7 bases). The V end was cut by 4 bases, the J end by 3 bases, with 10 bases between. The CDR3 length is 14 residues. The germline gives CDR1 LGHDT, CDR2 YNNKEL (reference sequence). The CDR3 bases are TGTGCCAGCAGCCTGGGAGGGGGCAAAAACATTCAGTACTTC. Encoded protein: CASSLGGGKNIQYF.

The chain uses TRBV18 and TRBJ2-3, with D tentatively TRBD1 (6 bases). V lost 1 base and J lost 2, with 10 bases in between. This CDR3 has 15 amino acids. Germline V gene data show CDR1 as KGHSH and CDR2 as LQKENI. The CDR3 protein is CASSPLGTLTDTQYF. The CDR3 nucleotides read TGTGCCAGCTCACCACTCGGGACACTCACAGATACGCAGTATTTT.

This clone was found a few times. This rearrangement joins TRBV10-3 to TRBJ2-2; 12 positions match TRBD2. Looked up from germline, CDR1 is ENHRY and CDR2 is SYGVKD. After removal of 6 bases from V and 7 bases from J, the junction contained 9 bases not matched to a gene. The CDR3 consists of 16 residues. The CDR3 loop reads CAISPTSGRGYGELFF. CDR3 nucleotides: TGTGCCATCAGCCCGACTAGCGGGAGAGGCTACGGGGAGCTGTTTTTT.

V usage is TRBV5-4 and J usage is TRBJ2-7, with a weak D call TRBD1 (5 bases). Trimming took 0 bases from V and 6 from J, leaving 13 bases between them. Germline V gene data show CDR1 as SGHNT and CDR2 as YYREEE (reference sequence). The CDR3 totals 14 residues. CDR3 residues: CASSLGQGRGEQYF. In nucleotides, the CDR3 is TGTGCCAGCAGCTTGGGCCAGGGAAGGGGCGAGCAGTACTTC.

The chain uses TRBV2 and TRBJ1-1, with D perhaps TRBD1 (6 bases). V lost 5 bases, J lost 0 bases, and 10 bases lay in between. CDR3 length: 14 amino acids. In germline, CDR1 is SNHLY, CDR2 FYNNEI. Here the CDR3 DNA reads TGTGCCAGCAGTTTACAGGGAATGAACACTGAAGCTTTCTTT. Encoded protein: CASSLQGMNTEAFF.

This clone was counted a few times. This chain joins TRBV9 and TRBJ2-1; TRBD1 agrees at 10 bases. The germline V gene has CDR1 SGDLS and CDR2 YYNGEE. With 3 bases clipped from V and 2 bases from J, the junction kept 5 bases outside the gene matches. The CDR3 has 16 amino acids. The CDR3 DNA is TGTGCCAGCAGCGCCCGGACAGGGGGGGCCTACAATGAGCAGTTCTTC. Its protein product is CASSARTGGAYNEQFF.

V is TRBV6-1 and J is TRBJ1-2; 7 positions match TRBD1. CDR1 and CDR2 (germline): MNHNS, SASEGT. V gave up 1 base and J gave up 6 bases; unmatched junction bases: 11. This CDR3 has 16 residues. CDR3 coding DNA: TGTGCCAGCAGTGAAGTTTCAGGGGGATTCGGGGATGGCTACACCTTC. This sequence encodes CASSEVSGGFGDGYTF.

The J gene is TRBJ2-1, the V gene TRBV7-8; 7 nucleotides align to TRBD2. The V gene's germline CDR1 is SGHVS and CDR2 FQNEAQ. J gave up 7 bases and V 1 base, and 4 bases lay outside the gene matches. The CDR3 is 14 residues long. The CDR3 loop reads CASSLGGSGNEQFF. The CDR3 DNA is TGTGCCAGCAGCTTAGGCGGGAGTGGGAATGAGCAGTTCTTC.

This clone was seen only once. CDR3 sequence (DNA): TGCAGTGCTGGTGAGACTAGCGGGGGGCCAGGCGAGCAGTACTTC. Amino acids: CSAGETSGGPGEQYF. The chain couples TRBV20-1 to TRBJ2-7; 13 nucleotides match TRBD2. Germline CDR1 is DFQATT and CDR2 is SNEGSKA (reference sequence). With V trimmed by 5 bases and J by 6 bases, 10 bases remained unmatched. There are 15 residues in the CDR3.

The chain's CDR3 is CASSSREGTDTQYF. The CDR3 region has the DNA TGCGCCAGCAGCTCCAGGGAAGGTACAGATACGCAGTATTTT. The chain combines TRBV5-1 with TRBJ2-3, with TRBD1 as a possible D gene (5 bases). The germline CDR1 and CDR2 sequences are SGHRS and YFSETQ. This CDR3 is built from 14 residues. The V gene lost 3 bases and the J gene lost 3 bases, with 11 bases spanning the gap.

This chain uses TRBV2 with TRBJ1-2; TRBD1 might be the D (5 bases). Germline CDR1 SNHLY, CDR2 FYNNEI. V lost 6 bases and J 8 bases, leaving 10 bases between the germline ends. The CDR3 sequence is 11 residues long. The CDR3 coding sequence is TGTGCCAGCAGACGACAGCAGGGCTACACCTTC. Translated: CASRRQQGYTF.

The chain uses TRBV10-1 and TRBJ1-2; D is perhaps TRBD1 (6 bases). CDR3 length: 13 amino acids. The V end was cut by 2 bases, the J end by 5 bases, with 9 bases between. Per germline, CDR1 WNHNN and CDR2 SYGVQD (reference sequence). The CDR3 region has the DNA TGCGCCAGCAGTGAGGACAGGAGATATGGCTACACCTTC. As protein: CASSEDRRYGYTF.

The genes are TRBV5-1 and TRBJ2-5, with D unclear. Trimming pared 4 bases from V and 4 bases from J, leaving 14 bases between. Germline V gene data show CDR1 as SGHRS and CDR2 as YFSETQ. This CDR3 spans 14 amino acids. CDR3 in amino acids: CASSLLLEGETQYF. For the CDR3, the DNA is TGCGCCAGCAGCCTACTATTAGAAGGAGAGACCCAGTACTTC.

As DNA, the CDR3 is TGTGCCAGTAGTATACCACAGGGATACAATGAGCAGTTCTTC. Translating gives CASSIPQGYNEQFF. The V and J genes are TRBV19 and TRBJ2-1; the D gene is possibly TRBD1 (6 bases). This CDR3 has 14 residues. V lost 2 bases and J lost 4, with 9 bases in between. The germline gives CDR1 LNHDA, CDR2 SQIVND (reference sequence).

This rearrangement joins TRBV15 to TRBJ1-2; a possible D gene is TRBD1 (5 bases). The CDR3 totals 14 residues. V was pared by 3 bases and J by 5 bases, with 13 bases between. Germline V lookup: CDR1 LNHNV, CDR2 YYDKDF (reference sequence). The CDR3 protein is CATSRGGDTYGYTF. The CDR3, as DNA: TGTGCCACCAGCAGGGGGGGAGACACGTATGGCTACACCTTC.

This rearrangement joins TRBV12-5 to TRBJ1-5; unclear D gene. There are 14 residues in the CDR3. V was clipped by 1 base and J by 1 base, with 5 bases between them. The V gene's germline CDR1 is LGHNT and CDR2 FRNRAP. This CDR3 is CASGLGLSNQPQHF. CDR3 nucleotide sequence: TGTGCTAGTGGTTTGGGCCTAAGCAATCAGCCCCAGCATTTT.